The 25 T cell receptor beta chains listed next were all sequenced from one sample in a study of shared clonotypes between healthy human individuals. Libraries were prepared by immunoSEQ multiplex PCR; TCRdb keeps only in-frame clonotypes and omits some of them. The sample holds under 600,000 clones, about 79% seen once. The sequenced material came from PBMCs. These receptors all come from a woman between 40 and 50 years old in good health. Some clones in this sample may be carry-over from other donors' samples.

This clone is a singleton in its sample. The V call is TRBV29-1, the J call TRBJ2-7, with 13 nucleotides matching TRBD2. This CDR3 has 18 amino acids. The trim removed 5 bases at V and 2 bases at J, leaving 15 bases unmatched. In germline, CDR1 is SQVTM, CDR2 ANQGSEA. The CDR3 here is CSVLGELAGGRGTYEQYF. CDR3 coding DNA: TGCAGCGTTCTCGGAGAACTAGCGGGAGGGCGCGGGACCTACGAGCAGTACTTC.

The chain couples TRBV11-3 to TRBJ2-3; no clear D gene. Germline CDR1 SGHNT, CDR2 YENEEA. V was shortened by 1 base and J by 4 bases, with 6 bases between the two germline ends. The CDR3 has 13 amino acids. CDR3 amino acids: CASSLGAADTQYF. Written as DNA, the CDR3 is TGTGCCAGCAGCTTAGGGGCGGCAGATACGCAGTATTTT.

This sequence joins TRBV6-6 and TRBJ2-1; tentative D call: TRBD2 (5 bases). V gave up 6 bases and J gave up 4 bases, with 19 bases separating them. The CDR3 covers 16 residues. Germline lookup yields CDR1 MNHNY and CDR2 SVGAGI (reference sequence). CDR3 in DNA: TGTGCCAGCAGCCGCCGTGGTGGCGGGCATTACAATGAGCAGTTCTTC. It yields the protein CASSRRGGGHYNEQFF.

The J gene is TRBJ2-2, the V gene TRBV30; TRBD1 is a possible D gene (6 bases). The CDR3 contains 15 residues. The ends were cut back, 8 bases at V and 2 bases at J, with 18 bases in the middle. CDR1 and CDR2 (germline): GTSNPN, SVGIG (reference sequence). The CDR3 loop is CAGKKDRPNTGELFF. CDR3 DNA sequence: TGTGCCGGCAAAAAGGACAGACCTAACACCGGGGAGCTGTTTTTT.

Judged by abundance, this clone is medium-sized. Other DNA sequences of this sample code for an identical CDR3. The chain recombines TRBV28 with TRBJ1-1; 7 nucleotides match TRBD1. CDR3 size: 14 residues. V lost 6 bases and J lost 2; bases outside the gene matches: 6. CDR1 is MDHEN, CDR2 SYDVKM, per germline. The CDR3 region is CASRVGQTNTEAFF. The CDR3 DNA is TGTGCCAGCAGGGTGGGACAGACCAACACTGAAGCTTTCTTT.

CDR3 protein: CASSLAGGPGKLFF. The DNA of the CDR3 is TGTGCCAGCAGCTTAGCAGGCGGCCCAGGAAAACTGTTTTTT. V is TRBV11-2 and J is TRBJ1-4; D gene ambiguous. The V end lost 1 base, the J end lost 10 bases, and 13 bases lay between the germline ends. Germline values: CDR1 SGHAT, CDR2 FQNNGV. The CDR3 spans 14 residues.

V usage is TRBV10-3 and J usage is TRBJ2-3; TRBD1 aligns across 11 bases. Germline CDR1 reads ENHRY; CDR2 reads SYGVKD. V lost 0 bases and J lost 5; bases outside the gene matches: 10. The CDR3 is 18 amino acids. The CDR3 nucleotides read TGTGCCATCAGTGAGTCGAGCCCGGGACAGGGGGAGCAAGATACGCAGTATTTT. It encodes CAISESSPGQGEQDTQYF.

Of note for this clone: This same CDR3 is encoded by further DNA sequences in the sample. The chain employs TRBV11-2 and TRBJ2-7; unclear D gene. In germline, CDR1 is SGHAT, CDR2 FQNNGV. The V end was cut by 1 base, the J end by 0 bases, with 7 bases between. The CDR3 totals 14 residues. CDR3 sequence: CASSLGGSSYEQYF. For the CDR3, the DNA is TGTGCCAGCAGCTTAGGTGGCAGCTCCTACGAGCAGTACTTC.

The V call is TRBV10-1, the J call TRBJ2-3, with 10 bases that match TRBD1. The CDR3 contains 16 residues. V lost 7 bases to trimming and J lost 3 bases; unmatched junction nucleotides: 10. The germline CDR1 and CDR2 sequences are WNHNN and SYGVQD (reference sequence). The chain's CDR3 is CASTGTGVRGTDTQYF. DNA for the CDR3: TGCGCCAGCACCGGGACAGGGGTAAGGGGGACAGATACGCAGTATTTT.

The V and J genes are TRBV19 and TRBJ1-4; a possible D gene is TRBD1 (6 bases). The V gene lost 7 bases and the J gene lost 8 bases, with 14 bases spanning the gap. The CDR3 consists of 13 residues. Germline V CDR1 and CDR2: LNHDA, SQIVND (reference sequence). CDR3 in DNA: TGTGCCAGTACCCCAAGGACAGCGGAAAAACTGTTTTTT. The encoded protein is CASTPRTAEKLFF.

The CDR3 sequence is CASKPSLAGGRNEQFF. CDR3 nucleotides: TGCGCCAGCAAGCCTTCCCTAGCGGGAGGGCGCAATGAGCAGTTCTTC. V gene TRBV5-1 combines with J gene TRBJ2-1; 12 nucleotides agree with TRBD2. The CDR3 sequence is 16 residues long. Germline assignment: CDR1 SGHRS and CDR2 YFSETQ. J was trimmed by 6 bases and V by 6 bases; bases with no gene match: 10.

This clone was counted at least ten times. This chain links TRBV5-4 with TRBJ2-5, with TRBD2 identical over 12 bases. Germline CDR1 reads SGHNT; CDR2 reads YYREEE (reference sequence). This CDR3 contains 15 residues. Germline trimming cut 4 bases from V and 0 bases from J; bases unmatched to any gene: 1. The CDR3 protein is CASSLAGGNQETQYF. DNA for the CDR3: TGTGCCAGCAGCCTAGCGGGAGGGAACCAAGAGACCCAGTACTTC.

The chain is built from TRBV11-2 and TRBJ1-1; TRBD1 is a possible D gene (5 bases). The CDR3 length is 12 residues. Trimming shortened V by 2 bases and J by 10 bases, and 11 bases separated the two germline ends. Germline values: CDR1 SGHAT, CDR2 FQNNGV. The CDR3 here is CASSLSGHGAFF. The CDR3 DNA is TGTGCCAGCAGCTTATCAGGGCATGGAGCTTTCTTT.

This clone has just one count. The gene calls are TRBV5-1 and TRBJ2-2, with 7 nucleotides matching TRBD2. The J segment lost 7 bases and the V segment lost 0 bases, leaving 6 bases of the junction unmatched. Germline V lookup: CDR1 SGHRS, CDR2 YFSETQ. This CDR3 contains 15 residues. CDR3 sequence (DNA): TGCGCCAGCAGCTTGGCCGTGGGAGGGCACGGGGAGCTGTTTTTT. Its protein is CASSLAVGGHGELFF.

This clone was counted ten times or more. J is TRBJ2-7 and V is TRBV28; 9 bases align to TRBD2. From germline, CDR1 is MDHEN and CDR2 SYDVKM. The CDR3 spans 15 residues. J lost 1 base, V lost 3 bases, and 4 bases had no gene match. CDR3 sequence reads: CASSFELAGSYEQYF. CDR3 coding DNA: TGTGCCAGCAGTTTTGAGCTAGCGGGATCCTACGAGCAGTACTTC.

The gene calls are TRBV7-6 and TRBJ2-5; possible D gene TRBD1, 6 bases. Per germline, CDR1 SGHVS and CDR2 FNYEAQ. With 5 bases removed from V and 1 base from J, the gap between germline ends came to 8 bases. The CDR3 covers 13 residues. CDR3 bases: TGTGCCAGCAGCCGGGACACCCAAGAGACCCAGTACTTC. Encoded protein: CASSRDTQETQYF.

The CDR3 region is CASSATGGSYEQYF. CDR3 DNA sequence: TGTGCCAGCAGCGCAACAGGGGGCTCCTACGAGCAGTACTTC. V gene TRBV14 combines with J gene TRBJ2-7; 8 nucleotides line up with TRBD1. The CDR3 covers 14 residues. V was pared by 5 bases and J by 0 bases, with 3 bases of the junction left unmatched. CDR1 and CDR2 from the germline V gene are SGHDN and FVKESK.

V and J are TRBV10-3 and TRBJ2-2; 9 bases fit TRBD1. Germline-derived CDR1 and CDR2 are ENHRY and SYGVKD. CDR3 length: 15 amino acids. Germline trimming cut 5 bases from V and 5 bases from J; bases unmatched to any gene: 6. The chain's CDR3 is CAISHRDRATGELFF. The DNA for the CDR3 is TGTGCCATCAGTCACCGGGACAGGGCGACCGGGGAGCTGTTTTTT.

The chain has TRBV2 and TRBJ2-2, with unresolved D. Germline-derived CDR1 and CDR2 are SNHLY and FYNNEI. The V and J ends lost 3 bases and 10 bases respectively, with 21 bases between them. The CDR3 length is 16 residues. DNA for the CDR3: TGTGCCAGCAGTGACAACCCACCCCGCGCCGGCGCGGAGCTGTTTTTT. Residues: CASSDNPPRAGAELFF.

The J gene is TRBJ1-1, the V gene TRBV2; D perhaps matches TRBD1 (5 bases). The germline V gene has CDR1 SNHLY and CDR2 FYNNEI. The CDR3 runs to 13 residues. V was pared by 4 bases and J by 1 base, with 7 bases between. CDR3 bases: TGTGCCAGCAGTGTTACAGGGAACACTGAAGCTTTCTTT. Translation gives CASSVTGNTEAFF.

This clone occurred a few times. V usage is TRBV7-9 and J usage is TRBJ2-7; 10 bases line up with TRBD1. The germline gives CDR1 SEHNR, CDR2 FQNEAQ (reference sequence). V shed 5 bases and J 2 bases; nucleotides not matched to a gene: 3. The CDR3 sequence is 14 residues long. Written as DNA, the CDR3 is TGTGCCAGCAGCAACGGACAGGGGGCCTACGAGCAGTACTTC. Protein sequence: CASSNGQGAYEQYF.

The V and J genes are TRBV4-1 and TRBJ2-3; 10 nucleotides agree with TRBD2. Losses at the gene ends were 6 bases for V and 5 bases for J; bases not matched to a gene: 14. CDR1 and CDR2 from the germline V gene are MGHRA and YSYEKL. The CDR3 totals 17 residues. CDR3 DNA: TGCGCCAGCAGTTTAGACCGATCAGCGGGGGGGGGAGATACGCAGTATTTT. This translates into CASSLDRSAGGGDTQYF.

The chain has TRBV18 and TRBJ2-7; D is possibly TRBD1 (5 bases). Germline assignment: CDR1 KGHSH and CDR2 LQKENI. There are 13 residues in the CDR3. V shed 6 bases and J shed 5 bases, with 14 bases lying between them. CDR3 region: CASSNFQGNEQYF. In DNA, the CDR3 is TGTGCCAGCTCGAATTTCCAGGGAAACGAGCAGTACTTC.

This sequence joins TRBV28 and TRBJ1-5; no definite D call. The CDR3 is 15 residues long. Germline-derived CDR1 and CDR2 are MDHEN and SYDVKM. V was clipped by 2 bases and J by 6 bases, with 14 bases between them. CDR3 bases: TGTGCCAGCAGTTTAGCGCGGATGCTGGGTCAGCCCCAGCATTTT. Translation gives CASSLARMLGQPQHF.

A note on this clone: This likely came from a read error, as a far larger clone is one base away. The chain has TRBV9 and TRBJ2-7, with D possibly matching TRBD1 (5 bases). There are 15 residues in the CDR3. Germline-derived CDR1 and CDR2 are SGDLS and YYNGEE. CDR3 region: CAGSVGHDSTYEQYF. The DNA for the CDR3 is TGTGCCGGCAGCGTAGGTCACGACAGTACTTACGAGCAGTACTTC.